This is a list of T cell receptor beta chains from one sample in a study of shared clonotypes between healthy human individuals. The method was immunoSEQ multiplex PCR; TCRdb's version includes in-frame clones alone and lacks a portion of them. The data show 1.5 million to 2.5 million clones, roughly 94% seen once. The sample consisted of naive CD8+ T cells sorted from blood. The receptors derive from a man aged 18 to 30 in good health. Both conserved end residues are part of each CDR3. Fields, in order: clone size, D gene, J gene, V gene, CDR3 protein, CDR3 DNA. A D gene is named only where the DNA matches it firmly. The size field is filled for only some rows; it gives once, few, many or a size class.

NA NA TRBJ2-7 TRBV2 CASSGDPSGTYPYEQYF TGTGCCAGCAGTGGAGACCCCTCCGGGACATACCCCTACGAGCAGTACTTC
NA TRBD1 TRBJ1-4 TRBV15 CATRNRDSLVEKLFF TGTGCCACCAGGAACCGGGACAGCCTAGTTGAGAAACTGTTTTTT
NA NA TRBJ2-7 TRBV18 CASSQGRSYEQYF TGTGCCAGCTCTCAGGGGAGATCCTACGAGCAGTACTTC
NA NA TRBJ2-2 TRBV9 CASSLGGETGELFF TGTGCCAGCAGCCTTGGGGGAGAGACCGGGGAGCTGTTTTTT
NA TRBD2 TRBJ2-1 TRBV27 CASATLGLAGRSYNEQFF TGTGCCAGCGCTACCCTCGGACTAGCGGGTCGCTCCTACAATGAGCAGTTCTTC
once NA TRBJ2-2 TRBV9 CASALPTGELFF TGTGCCAGCGCGTTACCCACCGGGGAGCTGTTTTTT
NA TRBD2 TRBJ2-1 TRBV29-1 CSHLGTSGNYNEQFF TGCAGCCACCTCGGGACTAGCGGAAATTACAATGAGCAGTTCTTC
NA NA TRBJ2-3 TRBV2 CASSEWADTQYF TGTGCCAGCAGTGAATGGGCAGATACGCAGTATTTT
NA TRBD2 TRBJ2-1 TRBV19 CASIATSGSSDEQFF TGTGCCAGTATCGCGACTAGCGGGAGTAGCGATGAGCAGTTCTTC
once NA TRBJ2-7 TRBV6-5 CASSYRTGPYEQYF TGTGCCAGCAGTTACCGGACGGGCCCCTACGAGCAGTACTTC
once NA TRBJ1-1 TRBV10-2 CASSGGQGTEAFF TGCGCCAGCAGCGGGGGGCAAGGGACTGAAGCTTTCTTT
NA NA TRBJ1-5 TRBV27 CASSPGLYNQPQHF TGTGCCAGCAGCCCGGGACTGTACAATCAGCCCCAGCATTTT
NA NA TRBJ1-2 TRBV9 CASSVNGPGDGYTF TGTGCCAGCAGCGTAAATGGGCCAGGGGATGGCTACACCTTC
NA TRBD1 TRBJ1-2 TRBV5-4 CASSLQGAGGYTF TGTGCCAGCAGCCTACAGGGGGCCGGTGGCTACACCTTC
NA NA TRBJ1-2 TRBV5-4 CASSPSLGYTF TGTGCCAGCAGTCCGTCCTTAGGCTACACCTTC
NA TRBD2 TRBJ2-2 TRBV7-9 CASSFRLAGVAGELFF TGTGCCAGCAGCTTCCGACTAGCGGGAGTGGCCGGGGAGCTGTTTTTT
NA NA TRBJ2-7 TRBV5-6 CASSLGDYEQYF TGTGCCAGCAGCCTGGGGGACTACGAGCAGTACTTC
few TRBD2 TRBJ2-2 TRBV7-7 CASSFLAGNTGELFF TGTGCTAGCAGCTTCTTAGCGGGAAACACCGGGGAGCTGTTTTTT